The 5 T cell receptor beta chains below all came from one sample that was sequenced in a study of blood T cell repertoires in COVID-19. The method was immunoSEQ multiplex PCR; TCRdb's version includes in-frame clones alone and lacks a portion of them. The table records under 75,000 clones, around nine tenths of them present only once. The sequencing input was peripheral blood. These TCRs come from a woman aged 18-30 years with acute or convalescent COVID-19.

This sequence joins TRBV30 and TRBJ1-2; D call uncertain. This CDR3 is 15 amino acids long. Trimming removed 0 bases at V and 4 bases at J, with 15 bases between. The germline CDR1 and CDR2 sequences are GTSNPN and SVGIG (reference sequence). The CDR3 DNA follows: TGTGCCTGGAGTGTATACCCGAGGCAGACCTATGGCTACACCTTC. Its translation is CAWSVYPRQTYGYTF.

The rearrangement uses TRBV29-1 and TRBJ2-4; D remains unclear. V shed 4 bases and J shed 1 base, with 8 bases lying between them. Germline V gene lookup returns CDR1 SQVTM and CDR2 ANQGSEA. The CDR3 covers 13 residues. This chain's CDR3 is CSVASPAKNIQYF. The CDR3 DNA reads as TGCAGCGTTGCCTCCCCGGCCAAAAACATTCAGTACTTC.

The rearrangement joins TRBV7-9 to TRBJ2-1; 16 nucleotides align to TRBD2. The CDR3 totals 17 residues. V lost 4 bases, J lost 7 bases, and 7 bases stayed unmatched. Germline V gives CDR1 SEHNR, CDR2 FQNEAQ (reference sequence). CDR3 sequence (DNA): TGTGCCAGCAGCTCGGGACTAGCGGGAGGGCCCGGGAATGAGCAGTTCTTC. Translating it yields CASSSGLAGGPGNEQFF.

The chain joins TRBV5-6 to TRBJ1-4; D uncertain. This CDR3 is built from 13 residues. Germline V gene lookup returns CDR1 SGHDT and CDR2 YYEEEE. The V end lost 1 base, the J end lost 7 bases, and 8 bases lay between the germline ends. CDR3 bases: TGTGCCAGCAGCTTGCAAGGGAGTGAAAAACTGTTTTTT. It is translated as CASSLQGSEKLFF.

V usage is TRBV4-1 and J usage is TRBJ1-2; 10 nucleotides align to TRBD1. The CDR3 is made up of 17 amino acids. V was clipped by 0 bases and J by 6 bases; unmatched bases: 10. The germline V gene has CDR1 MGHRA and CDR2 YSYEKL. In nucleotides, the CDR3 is TGCGCCAGCAGCCAAGATTTGGGGACAGGGGAGGGAAATGGCTACACCTTC. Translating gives CASSQDLGTGEGNGYTF.